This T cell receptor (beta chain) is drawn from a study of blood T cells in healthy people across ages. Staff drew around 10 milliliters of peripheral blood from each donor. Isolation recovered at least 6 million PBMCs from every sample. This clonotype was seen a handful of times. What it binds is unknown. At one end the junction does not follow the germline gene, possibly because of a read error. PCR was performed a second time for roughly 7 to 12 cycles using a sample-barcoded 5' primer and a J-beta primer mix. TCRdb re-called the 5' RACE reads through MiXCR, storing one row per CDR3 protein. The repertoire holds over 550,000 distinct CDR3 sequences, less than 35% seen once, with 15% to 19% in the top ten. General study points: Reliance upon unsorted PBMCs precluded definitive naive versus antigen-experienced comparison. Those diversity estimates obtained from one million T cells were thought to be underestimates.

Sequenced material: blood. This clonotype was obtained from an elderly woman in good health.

The CDR3 DNA reads TGTGCCGGCAGCCAACCCGGGACAGGCCTCTATGGCTACACCTTC. Translated, it gives CAGSQPGTGLYGYTF. The chain uses TRBV12-3 or TRBV12-4 and TRBJ1-2; 8 nucleotides agree with TRBD1. This CDR3 is built from 15 residues.